One sample yielded the 14 T cell receptor beta chains listed below, sequenced in a study of identical twins (dated by TCRdb to about 2016). To prepare the library, 5' RACE was applied. Reads for this sample came from an Illumina HiSeq 2000. In TCRdb, the public reads were trimmed at Q25 with fastp and aligned with MiXCR, with productive beta chains retained. Rows are combined by CDR3 protein, so each entry shows the most common genes and DNA. In all, the sample holds around 650,000 distinct CDR3 sequences, and 7% to 7.5% of those were seen once. The top ten clonotypes cover about 1.5% of the sample. These data also formed part of another study, on yellow fever vaccine responses in identical twins.

Sequenced sample: PBMCs. The receptors here all came from a woman aged 18 to 35 in good health.

This clonotype has at least ten counts. The rearrangement joins TRBV20-1 to TRBJ1-5; D gene uncertain. The germline V gene encodes CDR1 DFQATT and CDR2 SNEGSKA (reference sequence). V was pared by 3 bases and J by 2 bases, with 14 bases between. CDR3 length: 15 residues. The CDR3: CSARRTSVGNQPQHF. As DNA, the CDR3 is TGCAGTGCTAGGAGGACCTCGGTCGGCAATCAGCCCCAGCATTTT.

This clonotype appeared a few times. V is TRBV6-2 or TRBV6-3 and J is TRBJ2-4; no definite D call. Trimming removed 7 bases from V and 0 bases from J, with 28 bases in between. The CDR3 consists of 20 residues. The germline V gene encodes CDR1 MNHEY and CDR2 SVGEGT. The CDR3 is CASTTRSPKYGQRAKNIQYF. CDR3 DNA sequence: TGTGCCAGCACTACCCGAAGCCCGAAATATGGTCAGAGAGCCAAAAACATTCAGTACTTC.

This clonotype appeared once. The gene calls are TRBV11-3 and TRBJ1-2, with 9 bases lining up with TRBD1. This CDR3 is built from 16 residues. Germline trimming cut 4 bases from V and 5 bases from J; bases unmatched to any gene: 11. Germline lookup yields CDR1 SGHNT and CDR2 YENEEA. The CDR3 DNA follows: TGTGCCAGCAGCTCGCATTCCCTACAGGGGGCTTATGGCTACACCTTC. Amino acid sequence: CASSSHSLQGAYGYTF.

This rearrangement joins TRBV7-6 to TRBJ2-5, with 9 positions matching TRBD1. The CDR3 runs to 16 residues. The V gene end was trimmed by 0 bases and the J gene end by 4 bases; junction bases not matched to a gene: 6. The germline gives CDR1 SGHVS, CDR2 FNYEAQ. CDR3 DNA: TGTGCCAGCAGCTTAGCTGGGACAGGGCTTCGAGAGACCCAGTACTTC. Residues: CASSLAGTGLRETQYF. Complete variable domain (other parts from reference TRBV7-6 and TRBJ2-5): GAGVSQSPRYKVTKRGQDVALRCDPISGHVSLYWYRQALGQGPEFLTYFNYEAQQDKSGLPNDRFSAERPEGSISTLTIQRTEQRDSAMYRCASSLAGTGLRETQYFGPGTRLLVL.

The chain has TRBV10-3 and TRBJ2-5; D is tentatively TRBD1 or TRBD2 (6 bases each). V was clipped by 10 bases and J by 2 bases, with 17 bases between them. Germline CDR1 is ENHRY and CDR2 is SYGVKD. The CDR3 totals 14 residues. For the CDR3, the DNA is TGTGCCACCGATGAGGGGGGAAGTCAAGAGACCCAGTACTTC. It is translated as CATDEGGSQETQYF.

The chain recombines TRBV6-1 with TRBJ2-7, with 8 positions matching TRBD2. This CDR3 region has 15 residues. From germline, CDR1 is MNHNS and CDR2 SASEGT. V was pared by 8 bases and J by 7 bases, with 16 bases of the junction left unmatched. The CDR3 bases are TGTGCCAGCGCAGCCATTGCGGGAGGAATGGGGGAGCAGTACTTC. It yields the protein CASAAIAGGMGEQYF.

At least ten counts were recorded for this clonotype. The chain is built from TRBV9 and TRBJ2-3; D is unclear. The CDR3 totals 16 residues. With 3 bases removed from V and 4 bases from J, the gap between germline ends came to 18 bases. Germline assignment: CDR1 SGDLS and CDR2 YYNGEE. CDR3 in DNA: TGTGCCAGCAGCGACGGATGGGGAATTTTTGCAGATACGCAGTATTTT. It encodes CASSDGWGIFADTQYF.

DNA for the CDR3: TGCAGCGTTACAATGAGAGCAGAGACCCAGTACTTC. It translates to CSVTMRAETQYF. The genes are TRBV29-1 and TRBJ2-5; no definite D call. Germline CDR1 and CDR2: SQVTM and ANQGSEA. V gave up 5 bases and J gave up 4 bases, with 11 bases separating them. This CDR3 comprises 12 residues.

This clonotype has a handful of counts. The chain recombines TRBV7-9 with TRBJ2-7; weak D call: TRBD2 (6 bases). Trimming removed 6 bases at V and 0 bases at J, with 21 bases between. The CDR3 spans 17 residues. CDR1 is SEHNR and CDR2 is FQNEAQ in the germline V gene (reference sequence). The CDR3 DNA sequence: TGTGCCAGCAGTCCGAGAGCTGGCGGGGCCAACTCCTACGAGCAGTACGTC. This encodes CASSPRAGGANSYEQYV.

There are a few counts of this clonotype. V usage is TRBV2 and J usage is TRBJ2-7, with 14 bases matching TRBD2. From germline, CDR1 is SNHLY and CDR2 FYNNEI. The CDR3 spans 15 residues. V trimming: 3 bases; J trimming: 8 bases; junction bases outside the gene matches: 6. CDR3: CASSDGTSGSFQQYF. CDR3 coding DNA: TGTGCCAGCAGTGATGGGACTAGCGGGAGTTTCCAGCAGTACTTC.

This clonotype was seen repeatedly, ten times or more. The rearrangement uses TRBV2 and TRBJ2-3, with D hard to call. The CDR3 runs to 15 residues. Germline lookup yields CDR1 SNHLY and CDR2 FYNNEI. V gave up 10 bases and J gave up 6 bases, with 23 bases separating them. The CDR3 DNA is TGTGCCACCTCCCCTGGGGTAGTACTATCCGATACGCAGTATTTT. Its protein product is CATSPGVVLSDTQYF.

This clonotype has ten or more counts. The chain employs TRBV2 and TRBJ2-3; D may be TRBD2 (6 bases). CDR1 and CDR2 (germline): SNHLY, FYNNEI. The CDR3 runs 15 residues. The V gene lost 6 bases and the J gene lost 6 bases, with 19 bases spanning the gap. The CDR3 reads CASREQAGPGDTQYF. The CDR3 DNA reads as TGTGCCAGCAGAGAACAAGCGGGTCCCGGCGATACGCAGTATTTT.

This clonotype was observed a handful of times. The chain has TRBV29-1 and TRBJ2-3; 9 bases align to TRBD2. V trimming: 3 bases; J trimming: 4 bases; junction bases outside the gene matches: 5. Germline V CDR1 and CDR2: SQVTM, ANQGSEA. This CDR3 is built from 14 residues. CDR3: CSVEGAGGSDTQYF. The CDR3 DNA follows: TGCAGCGTTGAGGGAGCGGGGGGTTCAGATACGCAGTATTTT.

A few counts support this clonotype. The CDR3 reads CASSQDGRTGELFF. As DNA, the CDR3 is TGTGCCAGCAGCCAAGATGGGCGGACCGGGGAGCTGTTTTTT. The rearrangement joins TRBV4-2 to TRBJ2-2; unclear D gene. The CDR3 spans 14 residues. Germline lookup yields CDR1 LGHNA and CDR2 YNFKEQ. V was clipped by 0 bases and J by 5 bases, with 7 bases between them.